Below, one T cell receptor beta chain is given with its context. Its specificity is unknown. TCRdb reanalysed the 5' RACE reads using MiXCR and keeps one entry per CDR3 protein. In the table there are 450,000 to 650,000 distinct CDR3 sequences, roughly 22% of which are singletons. The data are from a study of T cells after yellow fever vaccination. V shed 3 bases and J shed 5 bases, with 12 bases lying between them. Germline V lookup: CDR1 SGHRS, CDR2 YFSETQ. The CDR3 consists of 14 residues. General observations from the study: The secondary response was weaker but peaked faster, day 5 versus 15.

The sequence was obtained from a man aged 18 to 30 who received the YFV17D yellow fever vaccine. Specimen: PBMCs, collected 20 to 25 days after the first yellow fever vaccination. The chain couples TRBV5-1 to TRBJ1-3; the D is unclear. CDR3 loop: CASSSSGVRNTIYF. DNA for the CDR3: TGCGCCAGCAGCTCTTCCGGGGTACGAAACACCATATATTTT.